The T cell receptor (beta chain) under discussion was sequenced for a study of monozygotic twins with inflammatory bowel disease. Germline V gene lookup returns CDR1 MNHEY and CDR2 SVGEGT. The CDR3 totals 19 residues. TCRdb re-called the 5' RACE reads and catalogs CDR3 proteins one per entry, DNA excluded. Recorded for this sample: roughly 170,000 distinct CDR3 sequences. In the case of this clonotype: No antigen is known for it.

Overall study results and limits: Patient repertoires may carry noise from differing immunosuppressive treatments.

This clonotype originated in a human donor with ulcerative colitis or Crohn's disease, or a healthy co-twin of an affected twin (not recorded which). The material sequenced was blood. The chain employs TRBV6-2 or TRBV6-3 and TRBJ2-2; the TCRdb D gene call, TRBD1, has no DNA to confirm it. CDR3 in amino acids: CASSPNPGLGTGSTGELFF.